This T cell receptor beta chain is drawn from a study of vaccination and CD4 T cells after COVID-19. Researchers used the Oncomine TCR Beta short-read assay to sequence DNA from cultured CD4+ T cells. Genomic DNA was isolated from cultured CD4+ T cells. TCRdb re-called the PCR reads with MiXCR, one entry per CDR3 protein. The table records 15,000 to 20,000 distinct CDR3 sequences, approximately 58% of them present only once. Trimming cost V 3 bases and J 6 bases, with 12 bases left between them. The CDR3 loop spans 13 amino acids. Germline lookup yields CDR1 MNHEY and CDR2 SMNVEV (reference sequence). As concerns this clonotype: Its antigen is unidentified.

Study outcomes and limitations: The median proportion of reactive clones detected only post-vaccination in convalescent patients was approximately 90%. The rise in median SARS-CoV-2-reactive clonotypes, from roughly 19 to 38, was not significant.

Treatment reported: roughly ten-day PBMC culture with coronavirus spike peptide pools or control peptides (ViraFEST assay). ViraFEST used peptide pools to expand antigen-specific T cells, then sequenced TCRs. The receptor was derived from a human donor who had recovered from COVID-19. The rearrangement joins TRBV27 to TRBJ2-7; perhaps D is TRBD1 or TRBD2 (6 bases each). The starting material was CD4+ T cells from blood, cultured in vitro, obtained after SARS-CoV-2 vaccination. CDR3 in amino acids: CASSFGGPSEQYF. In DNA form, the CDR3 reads TGTGCCAGCAGTTTTGGGGGGCCGAGCGAGCAGTACTTC.